This T cell receptor beta chain was sequenced in a study of a mutant IDH1 vaccine in newly diagnosed glioma. As for the study in general: Vaccine administration was initiated 4-6 weeks following radiotherapy alone, or with temozolomide cycles. Sex distribution of treated patients was around 62% male and roughly 38% female; mean age was 40.4 years.

V lost 0 bases and J 10 bases, leaving 16 bases between the germline ends. This CDR3 contains 16 residues. Germline V gives CDR1 MNHEY, CDR2 SVGAGI. As to this clone: Its antigen is still unknown.

Repertoires were generated with immunoSEQ multiplex PCR, while TCRdb's copy carries only in-frame clones and drops some. The sample records more than 50,000 clones, approximately 90% being singletons. The time point denotes: week 11, during vaccination. Doses consisted of 300 ug of mutant IDH1 20-mer peptide each, paired with topical imiquimod. The sequencing used PBMCs, collected from a glioma patient whose treatment included an IDH1 peptide vaccine. This chain links TRBV6-5 with TRBJ1-6; possible D gene TRBD1, 5 bases. The clonotype originates from a man aged 35 to 55 with glioma. CDR3 region: CASSYSTGRTKSPLHF. DNA of the CDR3: TGTGCCAGCAGTTACTCGACGGGACGGACTAAGTCACCCCTCCACTTT.